This T cell receptor beta chain was observed in a study of CD8 T cells in Susac syndrome. Sequencing targeted TCR beta in blood CD8+ and CD4+ T cells. CDR1 SGHTA and CDR2 FQGNSA come from the germline V gene. The CDR3 is 17 residues long. V gave up 1 base and J gave up 4 bases; unmatched junction bases: 12. Reverse transcription of about 0.45 to 1 ug RNA used random hexamers. The amplification used immunoSEQ multiplex PCR on TCR beta CDR3; it spanned 54 Vbeta and 13 Jbeta. In TCRdb, the immunoSEQ multiplex PCR reads were re-called with MiXCR into one record per CDR3 protein. The sample lists over 120,000 distinct CDR3 sequences; approximately 93% were seen once.

The rearrangement links TRBV7-2 to TRBJ2-7; 8 bases align to TRBD1. The receptor's source is a human donor in good health. Sample: CD4+ T cells from PBMCs. CDR3 nucleotides: TGTGCCAGCAGCTTAGTGGGGGTCACAGGGGGACCTTACGAGCAGTACTTC. Amino acids: CASSLVGVTGGPYEQYF.